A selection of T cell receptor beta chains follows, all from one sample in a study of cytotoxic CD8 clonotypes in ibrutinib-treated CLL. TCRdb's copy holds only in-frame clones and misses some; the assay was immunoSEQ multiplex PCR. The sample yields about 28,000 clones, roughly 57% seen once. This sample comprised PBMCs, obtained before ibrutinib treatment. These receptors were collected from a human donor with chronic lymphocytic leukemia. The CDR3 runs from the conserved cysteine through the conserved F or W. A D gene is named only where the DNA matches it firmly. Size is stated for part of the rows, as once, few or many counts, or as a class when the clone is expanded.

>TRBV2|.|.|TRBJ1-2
CASSPFPGVRAYGYTF
TGTGCCAGCAGTCCCTTCCCCGGGGTACGGGCCTATGGCTACACCTTC
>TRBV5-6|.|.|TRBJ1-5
CASSLDGSSNQPQHF
TGTGCCAGCAGCTTGGACGGGTCTAGCAATCAGCCCCAGCATTTT
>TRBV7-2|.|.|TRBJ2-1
CASSYDNEQFF
TGTGCCAGCAGCTACGACAATGAGCAGTTCTTC
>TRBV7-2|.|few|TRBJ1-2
CASSPAPGNYGYTF
TGTGCCAGCAGCCCCGCCCCAGGGAACTATGGCTACACCTTC
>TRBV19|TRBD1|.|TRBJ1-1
CASSLTGQGATEAFF
TGTGCCAGTAGTCTTACCGGACAGGGGGCCACTGAAGCTTTCTTT
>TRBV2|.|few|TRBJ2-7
CASMPRNIDYEQYF
TGTGCCAGCATGCCCCGGAACATAGACTACGAGCAGTACTTC
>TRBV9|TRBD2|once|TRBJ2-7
CASSVARLARRGEQYF
TGTGCCAGCAGCGTAGCTCGACTAGCGCGGAGGGGCGAGCAGTACTTC
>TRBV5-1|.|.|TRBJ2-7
CASSHSGYEQYF
TGCGCCAGCAGTCACAGCGGCTACGAGCAGTACTTC
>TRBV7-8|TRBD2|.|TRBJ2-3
CASSPGLAETDTQYF
TGTGCCAGCAGCCCGGGACTAGCGGAGACAGATACGCAGTATTTT
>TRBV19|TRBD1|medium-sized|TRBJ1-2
CATAGTGGVGTF
TGTGCCACCGCCGGGACAGGGGGCGTCGGCACCTTC
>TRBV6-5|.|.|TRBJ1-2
CASSTGNGYTF
TGTGCCAGCAGCACAGGGAATGGCTACACCTTC
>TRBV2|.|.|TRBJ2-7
CASRARIAPSYEQYF
TGTGCCAGCAGAGCCCGAATAGCGCCCTCCTACGAGCAGTACTTC
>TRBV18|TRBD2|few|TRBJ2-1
CASSPPASGGNEQFF
TGTGCCAGCTCACCACCGGCTAGCGGGGGAAATGAGCAGTTCTTC
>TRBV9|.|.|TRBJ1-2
CASSVGGGGTRSGYTF
TGTGCCAGCAGCGTAGGCGGTGGAGGGACTCGTAGTGGCTACACCTTC
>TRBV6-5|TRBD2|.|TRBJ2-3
CASSYLSGGPLDTQYF
TGTGCCAGCAGTTACTTGTCGGGAGGGCCATTAGATACGCAGTATTTT
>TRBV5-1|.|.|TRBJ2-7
CASSLNGLQIYYEQYF
TGCGCCAGCAGCCTAAACGGCCTACAGATCTACTACGAGCAGTACTTC
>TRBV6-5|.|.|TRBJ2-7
CASKRGHGYEQYF
TGTGCCAGCAAGAGGGGTCATGGCTACGAGCAGTACTTC
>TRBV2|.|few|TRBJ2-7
CASRGYEQYF
TGTGCCAGCAGAGGATACGAGCAGTACTTC
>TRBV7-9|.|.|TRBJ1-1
CASSSRQLNTEAFF
TGTGCCAGCAGCTCCCGACAGTTGAACACTGAAGCTTTCTTT
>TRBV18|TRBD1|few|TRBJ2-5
CASSQGQGTTETQYF
TGTGCCAGCTCTCAGGGACAGGGGACAACGGAGACCCAGTACTTC
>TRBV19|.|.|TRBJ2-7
CASSISIWVYEQYF
TGTGCCAGTAGTATCTCCATATGGGTCTACGAGCAGTACTTC
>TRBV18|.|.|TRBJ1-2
CASSLDGLANGYTF
TGTGCCAGCTCACTGGACGGCCTGGCAAATGGCTACACCTTC
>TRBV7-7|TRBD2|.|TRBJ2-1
CASSRAWREGGDEQFF
TGTGCCAGCAGCCGCGCGTGGCGGGAGGGTGGGGATGAGCAGTTCTTC